This entry lists 21 T cell receptor beta chains sequenced from one sample in a study of CD8 T cells in ankylosing spondylitis. Via MiXCR, TCRdb re-called the 5' RACE reads, giving one row per CDR3 protein. The data show about 220,000 distinct CDR3 sequences, 20% to 30% seen once. Sequencing was done on a sample of blood, either unsorted or a sorted T cell fraction (not recorded which). The receptors shown here come from a male donor with ankylosing spondylitis or in good health (not recorded which).

This clonotype was counted many times. V usage is TRBV24-1 and J usage is TRBJ2-3; D might be TRBD1 (5 bases). The CDR3 sequence is 17 residues long. The germline CDR1 and CDR2 sequences are KGHDR and SFDVKD. V dropped 3 bases and J dropped 3 bases, with 18 bases sitting between them. CDR3 in amino acids: CATSDVSLGVGTDTQYF. CDR3 nucleotides: TGTGCCACCAGTGATGTATCGCTAGGGGTTGGAACAGATACGCAGTATTTT.

The chain couples TRBV29-1 to TRBJ2-2, with D perhaps TRBD1 (5 bases). Germline loops: CDR1 SQVTM, CDR2 ANQGSEA. The CDR3 runs to 17 residues. V shed 4 bases and J shed 0 bases, with 18 bases lying between them. This chain's CDR3 is CSVAWTPNFANTGELFF. The CDR3, as DNA: TGCAGCGTTGCTTGGACACCGAATTTTGCGAACACCGGGGAGCTGTTTTTT.

On this clonotype: This may be a read error: a much more frequent sequence differs by one nucleotide. The genes are TRBV27 and TRBJ2-3; the D gene is possibly TRBD2 (5 bases). The CDR3 is 15 residues long. The ends were cut back, 6 bases at V and 3 bases at J, with 16 bases in the middle. Germline V gene lookup returns CDR1 MNHEY and CDR2 SMNVEV (reference sequence). The CDR3 sequence: CASSGRGSNTDTQYF. CDR3 nucleotide sequence: TGTGCCAGCAGCGGACGAGGGTCAAATACAGATACGCAGTATTTT.

This clonotype was seen ten or more times. The chain couples TRBV20-1 to TRBJ2-7; D is uncertain. Germline CDR1 is DFQATT and CDR2 is SNEGSKA (reference sequence). The CDR3 loop spans 14 amino acids. The V gene lost 2 bases and the J gene lost 0 bases, with 11 bases spanning the gap. The CDR3 is CSARTTAGSYEQYF. Here the CDR3 DNA reads TGCAGTGCTAGAACGACGGCAGGCTCCTACGAGCAGTACTTC.

This clonotype has a count of ten or more. This chain connects TRBV28 to TRBJ1-1; no firm D call. Germline CDR1 and CDR2: MDHEN and SYDVKM. Trimming left V 3 bases short and J 8 bases short, with 13 bases between. This CDR3 is 13 amino acids long. CDR3 protein: CASSFIGGGEAFF. The CDR3 nucleotides read TGTGCCAGCAGTTTCATAGGAGGCGGCGAAGCTTTCTTT.

The chain combines TRBV20-1 with TRBJ1-5; D possibly corresponds to TRBD1 (5 bases). Germline-derived CDR1 and CDR2 are DFQATT and SNEGSKA (reference sequence). The CDR3 consists of 13 residues. V lost 3 bases to trimming and J lost 5 bases, with 11 bases between them. CDR3 in amino acids: CSARAGGDQPQHF. The CDR3 DNA is TGCAGTGCTAGGGCGGGAGGGGATCAGCCCCAGCATTTT.

This clonotype was observed at least ten times. This chain joins TRBV28 and TRBJ2-2; the match to TRBD1 covers 12 bases. CDR3 size: 15 residues. V lost 5 bases to trimming and J lost 7 bases; unmatched junction nucleotides: 5. CDR1 and CDR2 from the germline V gene are MDHEN and SYDVKM. This CDR3 is CASSGDRGQVGELFF. For the CDR3, the DNA is TGTGCCAGCAGTGGGGACAGGGGGCAGGTCGGGGAGCTGTTTTTT.

This chain joins TRBV15 and TRBJ2-7; D ambiguous. Trimming removed 0 bases from V and 1 base from J, with 16 bases in between. From germline, CDR1 is LNHNV and CDR2 YYDKDF (reference sequence). The CDR3 has 17 residues. The CDR3: CATSRERFGGVSYEQYF. DNA of the CDR3: TGTGCCACCAGCAGAGAAAGGTTTGGCGGAGTATCCTACGAGCAGTACTTC.

Many counts were recorded for this clonotype. V and J are TRBV4-1 and TRBJ2-3; 8 bases align to TRBD2. Germline V CDR1 and CDR2: MGHRA, YSYEKL. The junction had 6 bases not matched to a gene; V was cut back by 4 bases and J by 6 bases. This CDR3 has 14 amino acids. The CDR3 region is CASSLSGSSDTQYF. As DNA, the CDR3 is TGCGCCAGCAGCCTCAGCGGGAGTTCCGATACGCAGTATTTT.

The chain links TRBV4-3 to TRBJ2-5; possible D gene TRBD2, 5 bases. The length of the CDR3 is 13 residues. Germline CDR1 and CDR2: LGHNA and YSLEER. Trimming took off 1 base at V and 2 bases at J, with 5 bases between the two ends. The DNA for the CDR3 is TGCGCCAGCAGCCAAGGGACTCAAGAGACCCAGTACTTC. This translates into CASSQGTQETQYF.

This clonotype was recorded at least ten times. The rearrangement uses TRBV7-2 and TRBJ2-7; TRBD2 might be the D (5 bases). In germline, CDR1 is SGHTA, CDR2 FQGNSA. The CDR3 runs 16 residues. Trimming took 5 bases from V and 1 from J, leaving 18 bases between them. CDR3 sequence: CASSDSLDQRSYEQYF. CDR3 sequence (DNA): TGTGCCAGCAGCGATTCGCTAGATCAGCGGTCCTACGAGCAGTACTTC.

This clonotype occurred many times. The CDR3 spells CASRPGGGTGELFF. Here the CDR3 DNA reads TGCGCCAGCCGGCCGGGGGGGGGCACCGGGGAGCTGTTTTTT. The rearrangement uses TRBV4-3 and TRBJ2-2; TRBD2 matches at 8 bases. This CDR3 comprises 14 residues. Looked up from germline, CDR1 is LGHNA and CDR2 is YSLEER. Losses at the gene ends were 8 bases for V and 4 bases for J; bases not matched to a gene: 6.

Notes on this clonotype: A much more abundant neighbour one base away suggests this may be a read error. The CDR3 region is CASSLPSGYNVQFF. The CDR3 region has the DNA TGTGCCAGCAGTTTACCTAGCGGTTACAATGTGCAGTTCTTC. The chain carries TRBV28 and TRBJ2-1; the match to TRBD2 covers 7 bases. The CDR3 sequence is 14 residues long. Germline V CDR1 and CDR2: MDHEN, SYDVKM.

In its sample, this clonotype was seen many times. This chain joins TRBV7-8 and TRBJ2-5; 9 bases fit TRBD1. CDR1 SGHVS and CDR2 FQNEAQ come from the germline V gene. This CDR3 spans 16 amino acids. Unmatched junction bases numbered 5, after V lost 1 base and J lost 2 bases. The CDR3 DNA is TGTGCCAGCAGCTTAGAGGGGACAGGGAGTCAAGAGACCCAGTACTTC. The encoded protein is CASSLEGTGSQETQYF. Full variable domain (remainder filled in from reference TRBV7-8 and TRBJ2-5): GAGVSQSPRYKVAKRGQDVALRCDPISGHVSLFWYQQALGQGPEFLTYFQNEAQLDKSGLPSDRFFAERPEGSVSTLKIQRTQQEDSAVYLCASSLEGTGSQETQYFGPGTRLLVL.

This chain uses TRBV20-1 with TRBJ2-7, with D uncertain. The germline gives CDR1 DFQATT, CDR2 SNEGSKA (reference sequence). This CDR3 region has 12 residues. V was pared by 6 bases and J by 2 bases, with 11 bases between. CDR3 nucleotides: TGCAGTGCACTCGCTCCTCCCTACGAGCAGTACTTC. Protein: CSALAPPYEQYF.

This clonotype was detected only a few times. The rearrangement uses TRBV20-1 and TRBJ2-2; D possibly corresponds to TRBD2 (6 bases). The CDR3 loop spans 13 amino acids. With 4 bases removed from V and 3 bases from J, the gap between germline ends came to 9 bases. Germline V gene data show CDR1 as DFQATT and CDR2 as SNEGSKA (reference sequence). The CDR3 region has the DNA TGCAGTGCTAAACTAGCCTACACCGGGGAGCTGTTTTTT. Its translation is CSAKLAYTGELFF.

This clonotype was counted at least ten times. The chain has TRBV7-9 and TRBJ2-7; 7 nucleotides match TRBD1. V dropped 5 bases and J dropped 0; count of bases not matched to a gene: 4. The germline V gene encodes CDR1 SEHNR and CDR2 FQNEAQ (reference sequence). There are 14 residues in the CDR3. The CDR3 DNA sequence: TGTGCCAGCAGCACGGGACAGAGCTCCTACGAGCAGTACTTC. Translated: CASSTGQSSYEQYF.

This clonotype was recorded many times. This chain joins TRBV9 and TRBJ2-2, with TRBD1 as a possible D gene (5 bases). CDR1 and CDR2 from the germline V gene are SGDLS and YYNGEE. The CDR3 extends over 13 amino acids. Trimming shortened V by 6 bases and J by 4 bases, and 10 bases separated the two germline ends. CDR3 protein: CASTLGVTGELFF. In DNA form, the CDR3 reads TGTGCCAGCACCTTAGGGGTCACCGGGGAGCTGTTTTTT. The full variable domain, in which reference TRBV9 and TRBJ2-2 provide the parts outside the CDR3, is DSGVTQTPKHLITATGQRVTLRCSPRSGDLSVYWYQQSLDQGLQFLIQYYNGEERAKGNILERFSAQQFPDLHSELNLSSLELGDSALYFCASTLGVTGELFFGEGSRLTVL.

The rearrangement uses TRBV5-1 and TRBJ2-7; 11 nucleotides align to TRBD1. The CDR3 spans 14 residues. Unmatched junction bases numbered 4, after V lost 2 bases and J lost 6 bases. Germline-derived CDR1 and CDR2 are SGHRS and YFSETQ. The DNA for the CDR3 is TGCGCCAGCAGCTTAAGGGGACAGGGGGGCGAGCAGTACTTC. Residues: CASSLRGQGGEQYF.

This chain links TRBV6-5 with TRBJ2-7; no clear D. V dropped 3 bases and J dropped 3 bases, with 9 bases sitting between them. This CDR3 has 13 residues. In germline, CDR1 is MNHEY, CDR2 SVGAGI. As DNA, the CDR3 is TGTGCCAGCAGTTATTCCCCCAGCTACGAGCAGTACTTC. This gives the protein CASSYSPSYEQYF.

The table lists this clonotype with a few counts. The rearrangement uses TRBV20-1 and TRBJ1-4; D is undetermined. V lost 0 bases, J lost 6 bases, and 14 bases lay in between. Germline V gene lookup returns CDR1 DFQATT and CDR2 SNEGSKA (reference sequence). The CDR3 contains 15 residues. The CDR3 region is CSARDSGRADEKLFF. The CDR3 DNA sequence: TGCAGTGCTAGAGATTCGGGGAGAGCCGATGAAAAACTGTTTTTT.